This T cell receptor beta chain was retrieved from a study of shared clonotypes between healthy human individuals. There were only Caucasian adults among the donors, and all lived in Nashville, Tennessee. The method was immunoSEQ multiplex PCR; TCRdb's version includes in-frame clones alone and lacks a portion of them. The sample holds roughly 320,000 clones; around 87% are singletons and the top ten take around 15%. Worth noting for this clone: Its matching antigen is unknown.

The CDR3 contains 19 residues. Trimming at V came to 2 bases and at J to 2 bases, leaving 13 bases not matched to a gene. Germline values: CDR1 SGHDT, CDR2 YYEEEE. Study-wide points: Non-shared clonotypes displayed generation probabilities falling below those of clonotypes present in all four donors.

The source is a young man in good health. Sequenced material: memory CD8+ T cells sorted from blood. Subset described: CD45RO+ cells pooled with CCR7-negative TemRA cells. The chain is built from TRBV5-6 and TRBJ2-1, with TRBD2 matching over 10 bases. This CDR3 reads CASSFGLPLTSGPYNEQFF. The DNA of the CDR3 is TGTGCCAGCAGCTTCGGTTTACCCTTGACTAGCGGGCCCTACAATGAGCAGTTCTTC.